This TCR beta chain was observed in a study of T cell responses to AZD1222 COVID-19 vaccine. Overall study findings and caveats: The CD4 TCRs associated with vaccination extended across spike and predominated at 160-218 and 743-854. Spike-specific TCR breadth and depth went up after people got two AZD1222 doses. Clonal diversity was possibly underestimated, and white British individuals and females predominated among donors.

The method was immunoSEQ multiplex PCR; TCRdb's version includes in-frame clones alone and lacks a portion of them. The sample yields roughly 150,000 clones, 92% seen once. The CDR3 sequence is 14 residues long. Trimming left V 5 bases short and J 3 bases short, with 13 bases between. Germline loops: CDR1 SEHNR, CDR2 FQNEAQ (reference sequence). Second doses that came at about 4 or about 12 weeks were put together. As concerns this clone: Its antigen is currently unknown.

The genes are TRBV7-9 and TRBJ1-1; D uncertain. Sequenced material: peripheral blood, taken 28 days after the second AZD1222 dose. This receptor was identified in an adult who received the AZD1222 COVID-19 vaccine. The CDR3 protein is CASSQNPRDTEAFF. CDR3 coding DNA: TGTGCCAGCAGCCAAAATCCGCGGGACACTGAAGCTTTCTTT.